This T cell receptor beta chain is drawn from a study of T cells expressing NK-cell markers. Notes on the study in general: In several donors, dominant clonotypes made up about 25-60.1% of CD3+CD56-NKG2C+ cells.

This CDR3 region has 16 residues. Looked up from germline, CDR1 is LNHNV and CDR2 is YYDKDF (reference sequence). Generation of TCR beta cDNA was performed by 5'RACE template switching incorporating UMIs. For each CDR3 protein, TCRdb gives one entry from its re-call of the 5' RACE reads, without DNA. This sample lists some 150,000 distinct CDR3 sequences; its ten largest clones have around 10%. Of note for this clonotype: Its antigen is undetermined.

This TCR derives from a young man in good health. V usage is TRBV15 and J usage is TRBJ2-1; TCRdb selects TRBD2, and the lack of DNA leaves this call unchecked. Sequenced material: blood T cells: a sorted CD56 or NKG2C T cell subset, CD4+ or CD8+ T cells, or bulk PBMC T cells (not recorded which). CDR3 amino acids: CATSSSGTSGSGGQFF.